The text below deals with one T cell receptor beta chain. Its antigen remains unidentified. This sample is part of a study of tumor-infiltrating lymphocytes in primary liver carcinoma. Broader study findings: Tumor-adjacent and tumor-blood pairs shared less of their repertoires than tumor region pairs shared. Roughly 7.5-25% of top clones, and no more, occurred in all five tumor regions.

Synthesis of TCR beta cDNA was carried out from around 500 ng total RNA with a constant-region primer. Each TCR beta library was derived from three nested multiplex PCR rounds that employed slightly modified ARM-PCR. Investigators reported that the first two PCR rounds, at 10 to 11 cycles each, used TRBV1-TRBV30 forward primers with a C-beta reverse primer. TCRdb ran MiXCR on the multiplex PCR reads and lists one entry per CDR3 protein. The table records under 110,000 distinct CDR3 sequences, around 66% of them present only once. Trimming pared 0 bases from V and 1 base from J, leaving 11 bases between. This CDR3 is 16 amino acids long. Germline loops: CDR1 SGHRS, CDR2 YFSETQ. Co-extraction yielded RNA and DNA from about 20-30 mg of unsorted bulk tissue. All tumor specimens exceeded 80% viable tumor cells.

The chain uses TRBV5-1 and TRBJ2-1; D unresolved. The sequencing input was liver tumor tissue from sampling region 2. Subset reported: tumor region T2, inferior pole. The TCR originated in a woman aged 55-69 years with primary liver carcinoma and hepatitis B virus infection. In DNA, the CDR3 is TGCGCCAGCAGCTTGGATGTGTCAGATTCCTACAATGAGCAGTTCTTC. This encodes CASSLDVSDSYNEQFF.